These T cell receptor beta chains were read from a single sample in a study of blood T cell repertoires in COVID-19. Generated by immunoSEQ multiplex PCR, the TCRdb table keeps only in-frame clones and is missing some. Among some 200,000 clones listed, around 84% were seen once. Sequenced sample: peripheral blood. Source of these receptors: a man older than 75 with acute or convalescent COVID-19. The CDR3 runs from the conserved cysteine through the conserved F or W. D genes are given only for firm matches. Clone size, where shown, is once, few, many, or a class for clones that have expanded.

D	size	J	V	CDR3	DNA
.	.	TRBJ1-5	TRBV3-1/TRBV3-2	CASSQSSGQPQHF	TGTGCCAGCAGCCAATCTTCCGGTCAGCCCCAGCATTTT
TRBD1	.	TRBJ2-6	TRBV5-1	CASMGTGVSGANVLTF	TGCGCCAGCATGGGGACAGGGGTCTCGGGGGCCAACGTCCTGACTTTC
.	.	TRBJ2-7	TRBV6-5	CASRDDRLSSYEQYF	TGTGCCAGCAGGGATGACAGGCTAAGCTCCTACGAGCAGTACTTC
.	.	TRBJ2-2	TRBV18	CASSPRRDGPGELFF	TGTGCCAGCTCACCACGCAGGGATGGTCCCGGGGAGCTGTTTTTT
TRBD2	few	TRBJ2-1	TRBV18	CASSPPGRAGGSEQFF	TGTGCCAGCTCACCACCTGGGCGTGCGGGGGGAAGTGAGCAGTTCTTC
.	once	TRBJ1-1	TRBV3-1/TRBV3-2	CASSQAAGVKTEAFF	TGTGCCAGCAGCCAAGCCGCAGGGGTGAAGACTGAAGCTTTCTTT
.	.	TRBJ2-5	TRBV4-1	CASSSRTGQETQYF	TGCGCCAGCAGCTCCCGGACTGGGCAAGAGACCCAGTACTTC
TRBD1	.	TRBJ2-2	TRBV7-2	CASSQDRERGELFF	TGTGCCAGCAGCCAGGACAGGGAACGCGGGGAGCTGTTTTTT
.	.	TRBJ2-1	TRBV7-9	CASSPPSLPPGNEQFF	TGTGCCAGCAGCCCACCCAGCCTCCCCCCGGGTAATGAGCAGTTCTTC
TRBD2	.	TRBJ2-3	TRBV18	CASSPGAGGPGGRSTQYF	TGTGCCAGCTCACCAGGAGCGGGAGGGCCCGGGGGCAGGAGTACGCAGTATTTT
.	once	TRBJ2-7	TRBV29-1	CSVEDPQNYEQYF	TGCAGCGTTGAAGATCCGCAGAACTACGAGCAGTACTTC
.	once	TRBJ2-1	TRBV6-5	CASSPLGGEQFF	TGTGCCAGCAGTCCACTGGGGGGTGAGCAGTTCTTC
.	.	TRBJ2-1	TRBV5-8	CASSSPRSSYNEQFF	TGTGCCAGCAGCTCGCCCCGGAGCTCCTACAATGAGCAGTTCTTC
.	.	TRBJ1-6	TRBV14	CASSLTYNSPLHF	TGTGCCAGCAGTCTAACTTATAATTCACCCCTCCACTTT
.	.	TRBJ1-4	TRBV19	CASSIDSGKKLFF	TGTGCCAGTAGTATAGATTCAGGGAAAAAACTGTTTTTT
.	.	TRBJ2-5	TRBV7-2	CASSFVYLETQYF	TGTGCCAGCAGCTTCGTGTATCTGGAGACCCAGTACTTC
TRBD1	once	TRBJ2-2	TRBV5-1	CASKEGQTSLRIRSNTGELFF	TGCGCCAGTAAAGAGGGACAGACCTCCCTTAGAATTAGGTCGAACACCGGGGAGCTGTTTTTT
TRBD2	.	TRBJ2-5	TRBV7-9	CASSPTSGRETQYF	TGTGCCAGCAGCCCGACTAGCGGGAGGGAGACCCAGTACTTC
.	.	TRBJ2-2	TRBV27	CASSPGGPPGELFF	TGTGCCAGCAGTCCGGGGGGCCCGCCCGGGGAGCTGTTTTTT
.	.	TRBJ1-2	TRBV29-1	CSVEGRGSGGGYTF	TGCAGCGTTGAGGGACGGGGGTCTGGAGGCGGCTACACCTTC
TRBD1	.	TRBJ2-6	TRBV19	CASSPTGGAGANVLTF	TGTGCCAGTAGCCCGACAGGGGGCGCTGGGGCCAACGTCCTGACTTTC
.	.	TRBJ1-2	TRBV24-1	CATSDNRNYGYTF	TGTGCCACCAGTGATAACAGGAACTATGGCTACACCTTC
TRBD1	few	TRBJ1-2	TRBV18	CASSTGSGQGSGYTF	TGTGCCAGCTCAACGGGATCAGGACAGGGGAGCGGCTACACCTTC
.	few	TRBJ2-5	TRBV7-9	CASSPDGTVYQETQYF	TGTGCCAGCAGCCCGGATGGGACTGTGTACCAAGAGACCCAGTACTTC
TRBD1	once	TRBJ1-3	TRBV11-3	CASSSRTGVALSGNTIYF	TGTGCCAGCAGCTCGCGGACAGGGGTGGCCCTCTCTGGAAACACCATATATTTT
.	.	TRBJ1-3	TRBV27	CASSPTGLSGNTIYF	TGTGCCAGCAGCCCGACAGGCCTCTCTGGAAACACCATATATTTT
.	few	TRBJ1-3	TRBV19	CASSVTGIGNTIYF	TGTGCCAGTAGTGTTACAGGGATCGGAAACACCATATATTTT
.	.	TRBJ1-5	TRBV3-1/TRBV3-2	CASSQSYRSNQPQHF	TGTGCCAGCAGCCAATCTTACAGGAGCAATCAGCCCCAGCATTTT
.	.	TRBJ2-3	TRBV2	CASSVGTDTQYF	TGTGCCAGCAGTGTAGGCACAGATACGCAGTATTTT
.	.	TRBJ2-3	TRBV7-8	CASSLSSQDTQYF	TGTGCCAGCAGCTTATCGTCCCAGGATACGCAGTATTTT
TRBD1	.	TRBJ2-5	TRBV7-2	CASSVDREQTQYF	TGTGCCAGCAGCGTTGACAGGGAACAGACCCAGTACTTC
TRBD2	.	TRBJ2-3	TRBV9	CASSPGAGGTTDTQYF	TGTGCCAGCAGTCCTGGGGCGGGAGGTACCACAGATACGCAGTATTTT
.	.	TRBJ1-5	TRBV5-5	CASSLANTGYGNQPQHF	TGTGCCAGCAGCTTGGCCAATACAGGGTACGGCAATCAGCCCCAGCATTTT
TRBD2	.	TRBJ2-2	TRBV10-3	CAISDREGTGELFF	TGTGCCATCAGTGATAGGGAGGGCACCGGGGAGCTGTTTTTT
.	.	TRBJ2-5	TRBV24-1	CATSDHRDNQETQYF	TGTGCCACCAGTGATCACAGGGATAACCAAGAGACCCAGTACTTC
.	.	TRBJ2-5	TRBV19	CASSIGGSGVYETQYF	TGTGCCAGTAGTATAGGAGGCTCAGGGGTTTACGAGACCCAGTACTTC
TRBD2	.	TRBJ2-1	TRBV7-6	CASSPRLVREGSEQFF	TGTGCCAGCAGCCCCAGGCTGGTCCGGGAGGGTAGTGAGCAGTTCTTC
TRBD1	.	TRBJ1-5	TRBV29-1	CSAKLTGDQPQHF	TGCAGCGCCAAGTTGACAGGGGATCAGCCCCAGCATTTT
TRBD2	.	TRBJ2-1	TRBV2	CASRFSGSSYNEQFF	TGTGCCAGCAGGTTCAGCGGGAGCTCCTACAATGAGCAGTTCTTC
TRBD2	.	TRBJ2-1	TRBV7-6	CASSNGLAGVTEQFF	TGTGCCAGCAGCAATGGACTAGCGGGAGTCACTGAGCAGTTCTTC
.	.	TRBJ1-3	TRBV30	CAWSPPLGRSGNTIYF	TGTGCCTGGAGCCCTCCCTTGGGCAGGTCTGGAAACACCATATATTTT
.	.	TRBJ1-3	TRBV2	CASSEGPGNTIYF	TGTGCCAGCAGTGAAGGGCCTGGAAACACCATATATTTT
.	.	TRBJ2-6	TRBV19	CASSTFVTGSSGANVLTF	TGTGCCAGTAGTACCTTTGTAACAGGGAGCTCTGGGGCCAACGTCCTGACTTTC
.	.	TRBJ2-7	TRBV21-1	CASRNDGGKSSYEQYF	TGTGCCAGCAGAAACGACGGAGGGAAATCATCCTACGAGCAGTACTTC
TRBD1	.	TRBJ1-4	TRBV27	CASSFGRQGDNEKLFF	TGTGCCAGCAGTTTCGGACGACAGGGAGATAATGAAAAACTGTTTTTT
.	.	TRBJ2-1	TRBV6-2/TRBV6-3	CASSPALRNEQFF	TGTGCCAGCAGCCCAGCGCTACGCAATGAGCAGTTCTTC
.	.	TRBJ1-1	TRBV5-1	CASSLWPPGVNTEAFF	TGCGCCAGCAGCTTGTGGCCCCCCGGAGTGAACACTGAAGCTTTCTTT
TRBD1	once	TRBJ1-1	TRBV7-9	CASTFNRDRAFF	TGTGCCAGCACCTTTAACAGGGACAGGGCTTTCTTT
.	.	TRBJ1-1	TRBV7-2	CASSLARPGQEAFF	TGTGCCAGCAGCTTAGCGAGACCGGGACAAGAAGCTTTCTTT